This T cell receptor beta chain originates from a study of T cell responses to AZD1222 COVID-19 vaccine (dated by TCRdb to the early 2020s). Regarding the study in general: A total of 230 to 250 trial participants underwent TCR sequencing, of whom 200 to 220 had received two doses of AZD1222 and approximately 25 had received two doses of the MenACWY control vaccine. Enrollment into the trials was organized by age into subgroups of 18-55, 56-69 and 70-plus years, and those subgroups contained around 150, 28 and 57 TCR-sequenced participants, respectively. Overall study results and their limits: Participants were mostly white British, with more females than males. The authors suggested clonal diversity may have been underestimated. After two AZD1222 doses, both the breadth and the depth of spike-specific TCRs were significantly higher than at day 0 and than in MenACWY recipients. Conclusions about previously exposed vaccinees were limited because only a handful of AZD1222 recipients were SARS-CoV-2 seropositive at baseline. No day 14 peak-response samples were available, so repertoires were characterized only after the peak T cell response. The whole spike protein was spanned by vaccine-associated CD4 TCRs, and dominant responses were seen in regions 160-218 and 743-854. Reportedly, close to half of the unique spike-specific TCRs recognized epitopes lying outside the regions that are mutated in the B.1.351 and B.1.1.7 variants. In the small 56-69-year group, the increase in depth fell short of significance, most likely because of low power.

Cut back by 4 bases and 10 bases, the V and J ends lie 10 bases apart. The CDR3, cysteine through phenylalanine, is 11 amino acids long. Only CDR3 DNA is held: 33 bases, read in frame from base 1. The germline V gene sets CDR1 to MNHEY and CDR2 to SVGEGT. The CDR3 regions of human TCRbeta chains were subjected to immunosequencing. As for how the authors treated the data: TCRs in the repertoires were matched against a reference library of SARS-CoV-2-specific TCRs that had been generated with the MIRA antigen-specificity platform. Breadth was defined as the fraction of unique TCRs that were SARS-CoV-2-associated, and depth was defined as the fraction of total T cells that were SARS-CoV-2-associated. Using the MIRA data, every spike-specific TCR was mapped to the spike region that the TCR reacted to and assigned to either a CD4 or a CD8 class. Log10-transformed breadth and depth values were compared by one-way ANOVA with Sidak's multiple comparisons tests. TCRdb obtained this table from immuneACCESS and retained in-frame rearrangements with V and J assigned. These tables miss some clones; where compared with another copy, unresolved V genes account for less than half of the shortfall, and the remainder is unexplained. For V, J and clone size, that table is used; D and trimming come from the DNA. The sample table contains 150,000 or so clones; only one count was recorded for about 91% of them. In total, the top ten clones hold over 3% of the sample.

Concerning this clone: Its cognate antigen has yet to be identified. Base quality data are lacking; no much larger clone is found one base away.

In light of the paper, this sample's time point label describes: about 28 days (+/-7) after the second vaccine dose. AZD1222 recipients given second doses at about 4 weeks or at about 12 weeks were pooled, since spike-specific TCR depth and breadth were not found to differ between the two schedules. Samples from vaccinated people were obtained from the UK trials COV001 and COV002, which included a single-blind randomized controlled phase 2/3 trial of AZD1222 (ChAdOx1 nCoV-19) in healthy adults. For TCRbeta chain sequencing, PBMC samples were collected from trial participants at day 0 and at day 28 after the second dose.

The TCR originated in an adult who received the AZD1222 COVID-19 vaccine. The rearrangement joined TRBV6-2 or TRBV6-3 to TRBJ1-1; the D gene assignment is ambiguous. Here the sequenced sample was peripheral blood, taken 28 days after the second AZD1222 dose. The CDR3 amino acid sequence is: CASSSGMVAFF. In nucleotide form, the sequence is TGTGCCAGCAGTTCCGGAATGGTAGCTTTCTTT.